This passage covers 5 T cell receptor beta chains from one sample sequenced in a study of control samples from healthy donors and cancer patients (dated by TCRdb to the early 2020s). The library was built by means of the immunoSEQ multiplex PCR assay. Drawn from immuneACCESS, this table holds only the in-frame rearrangements with V and J called that TCRdb kept. Clones are partly lost; checked studies trace under half to an unresolved V gene and leave the rest unexplained. The sample table lists about 78,000 clones, around nine tenths of them with a count of one. The ten largest clones add up to 7.5% to 8% of the sample. Sequencing was performed on blood. The receptors derive from a woman aged 55-75 years in good health.

CDR3 sequence (DNA): TGTGCCAGCAGAAATCTAGCGGGAGGGCCCTCGGAAGAGACCCAGTACTTC. Its protein is CASRNLAGGPSEETQYF. The V call is TRBV2, the J call TRBJ2-5; 12 bases match TRBD2. Germline values: CDR1 SNHLY, CDR2 FYNNEI. The V segment lost 6 bases and the J segment 3 bases; nucleotides outside the gene matches: 11. The CDR3 is 17 residues long.

This chain uses TRBV11-1 with TRBJ2-3; 9 bases align to TRBD2. CDR1 and CDR2 (germline): SGHAT, FQDESV (reference sequence). The CDR3 loop spans 14 amino acids. V was clipped by 3 bases and J by 2 bases; unmatched bases: 0. The CDR3 loop reads CASSLGLATDTQYF. The CDR3, as DNA: TGTGCCAGCAGCTTGGGACTAGCCACAGATACGCAGTATTTT.

This clone was detected once. The rearrangement links TRBV7-9 to TRBJ1-1; D call uncertain. V lost 3 bases to trimming and J lost 4 bases, with 6 bases between them. CDR3 length equals 12 residues. From germline, CDR1 is SEHNR and CDR2 FQNEAQ (reference sequence). The CDR3 is CASSFIGTEAFF. In DNA form, the CDR3 reads TGTGCCAGCAGCTTTATCGGCACTGAAGCTTTCTTT.

The CDR3 reads CASSFLDGEKLFF. CDR3 sequence (DNA): TGTGCCAGCAGTTTTTTGGATGGCGAAAAACTGTTTTTT. The chain employs TRBV12-3 or TRBV12-4 and TRBJ1-4, with D unclear. The CDR3 is 13 amino acids. With 3 bases removed from V and 8 bases from J, the gap between germline ends came to 10 bases.

A single count supports this clone. V usage is TRBV28 and J usage is TRBJ2-7, with D perhaps matching TRBD2 (7 bases). Germline V lookup: CDR1 MDHEN, CDR2 SYDVKM. The V end lost 8 bases, the J end lost 5 bases, and 16 bases lay between the germline ends. The CDR3 has 13 residues. Written as DNA, the CDR3 is TGTGCCAGCGACACGGGGGGCTTGGACGAGCAGTACTTC. Translating it yields CASDTGGLDEQYF.